This TCR beta chain was identified during a study of T cell responses to AZD1222 COVID-19 vaccine. The study's findings and limits: Dominant CD4 TCR responses targeted spike regions 160-218 and 743-854.

Germline CDR1 and CDR2: DFQATT and SNEGSKA (reference sequence). J gave up 5 bases and V 7 bases, and 2 bases lay outside the gene matches. The CDR3 totals 11 residues. With respect to this clone: Its antigen is unknown.

Clones were sequenced by immunoSEQ multiplex PCR, and TCRdb holds only the in-frame ones, with some missing. This sample carries over 75,000 clones, about nine tenths of them seen once, and the ten largest clones take approximately 3%. This clonotype was sampled from an adult in good health. This sample comprised peripheral blood, obtained on day 0 of AZD1222 vaccination. The rearrangement joins TRBV20-1 to TRBJ1-5, with 7 bases that match TRBD1. CDR3 residues: CSDRGDQPQHF. DNA for the CDR3: TGCAGTGACAGGGGAGATCAGCCCCAGCATTTT.